This T cell receptor beta chain originates from a study of shared clonotypes between healthy human individuals. Overall study results and limits: With several donors compared, around 5.4% of naive CD4 clonotypes were shared.

As defined, naive CD8 cells were CD45RO-negative and positively selected for CCR7, with terminally differentiated effector memory CD45RA+ cells excluded. All donors were healthy HIV-negative adults lacking recent acute infections or vaccinations. Of note for this clone: Its antigen is not identified.

Evenly divided among several immunoSEQ plates was the genomic DNA of each subset. Method: immunoSEQ multiplex PCR; TCRdb's copy keeps in-frame clones and lacks some. The data show some 2,000,000 clones, approximately 95% seen once. The sequenced sample consisted of naive CD8+ T cells sorted from blood. The receptor was derived from a man aged 18 to 29 in good health.

The CDR3 DNA reads TGTGCCAGCAGCTTACGGGGGACGGGAGGCACCGGGGAGCTGTTTTTT. Its translation is CASSLRGTGGTGELFF. The rearrangement links TRBV7-2 to TRBJ2-2, with 7 bases identical to TRBD2. J lost 4 bases, V lost 2 bases, and 7 bases had no gene match. The length of the CDR3 is 16 residues. Per the germline V gene, CDR1 is SGHTA and CDR2 is FQGNSA.